This T cell receptor beta chain originates from a study of robustness of blood B and T cell sequencing listed by TCRdb under 2018. Study-wide context: The study aimed to determine how much peripheral blood is needed to reliably characterize an individual's TCRbeta and IgG repertoires. In each of the roughly eleven independently drawn blood samples, both the TCRbeta and the IgG repertoires were quantified. As technical replicates, two replicate TCRbeta cDNA libraries were prepared from one shared RNA pool derived from a single 10 ml draw. Here is what the overall study found, with its caveats: Pooling tubes did not make the overlap of rare TCRbeta clonotypes any better, which implies that much larger blood volumes would be needed to capture those rare clonotypes. When 3 or 4 tubes (roughly 28-40 ml blood) were combined, saturation was approached in coverage of the top 10,000 TCRbeta clonotypes. The 1,000 most abundant TCRbeta clonotypes from the pooled draws were found in every single 10 ml sample. Across technical replicate libraries, 90% to 95% of the top 10,000 TCRbeta clonotypes in one library were also found in the other. The TCRbeta rarefaction curves did not fully level off, which suggests either under-sequencing or many low-abundance clonotypes. Because EDTA tubes had to be fractionated immediately, the use of EDTA tubes in multi-site collections was limited. One pair of TCRbeta libraries showed evidence of cross-contamination, likely from batch processing; the shared UMI-sequence pairs were removed.

TCRbeta repertoires were measured from mRNA instead of genomic DNA, an approach that captures expressed receptors. Without cell sorting, buffy coat leukocytes were collected into Trizol, and RNA was extracted using the Direct-zol RNA MiniPrep Plus kit. EDTA blood tubes were spun right away at 4 degrees C to separate plasma, buffy coat and red blood cells. This clonotype occurred once. What antigen it recognizes has not been identified. No qualities accompany the bases; no much larger clone lies one base away. The receptor library was made with PCR. The instrument was an Illumina MiSeq. Synthesis of cDNA relied on SMARTScribe reverse transcriptase together with a 5' template-switch oligo that added a universal priming site. The template-switch oligo carried a 12-nucleotide random unique molecular identifier (UMI) that tagged each cDNA molecule. Chain-specific reverse primers targeted TCRbeta transcripts during reverse transcription. Residual template-switch adapters were removed by uracil DNA glycosylase treatment, and cDNA was purified using a Qiagen MinElute kit. The first PCR ran for approximately 23 cycles with KAPA HiFi HotStart ReadyMix and step-out primers, divided among four 50 microliter reactions. Before further amplification, first-round PCR products were gel-purified. Illumina Nextera adapters were attached in a second approximately 8-cycle PCR, after which libraries were purified and pooled. A 50-nucleotide 5' read captured the UMI barcode for each TCRbeta molecule. In the source study's methods: Reads were grouped by UMI into consensus reads using the MIGEC toolkit. Forward and reverse consensus reads were merged with PEAR to produce final reads. A custom decontamination script removed identical UMI-sequence pairs shared across libraries, treating them as cross-sample contamination. V(D)J assignment and CDR3 extraction were performed with MIGMAP, a wrapper around IgBLAST. A TCR clonotype was defined by an identical V gene, J gene and CDR3 amino acid sequence; no sequencing was done for CDR1 and CDR2. The public sequencing data were trimmed at Q25 with fastp and processed into clonotypes with MiXCR by TCRdb, which kept only in-frame beta chains. Every entry covers one CDR3 protein and lists the most common genes and DNA from its rows. The V and J calls, along with clone size, are taken from TCRdb and not from the paper's own processing. The sample table records over 3,500 distinct CDR3 sequences; approximately 50% of these occur just once. Around 25% of the sample is in the top ten clones.

Sequenced: peripheral blood. This receptor was identified in a human donor in good health.

The bases read TGTGCCAGCAGCTCCGTGACAGGGAGAGACACCGGGGAGCTGTTTTTT. Its coded protein is CASSSVTGRDTGELFF. Recombination linked TRBV7-7 to TRBJ2-2; 7 central bases correspond to TRBD1. Trimming takes 4 bases off V and 3 bases off J; junction bases not matched to a gene: 8. The CDR3 measures 16 amino acids from cysteine to phenylalanine. The sequence is cut down to CDR3 DNA, 48 bases in frame from base 1. According to the germline V gene (reference sequence), CDR1 reads SSHAT and CDR2 reads FNYEAQ.